This T cell receptor (beta chain) was captured by sequencing in a study of early T cells in non-severe SARS-CoV-2 infection. J gave up 7 bases and V 6 bases, and 6 bases lay outside the gene matches. CDR3 size: 12 residues. Germline CDR1 reads MDHEN; CDR2 reads SYDVKM. TCRdb fed the 5' RACE reads into MiXCR, producing one record per CDR3 protein. The table records 100,000 to 140,000 distinct CDR3 sequences, more than 9.5% of them present only once. The gene calls are TRBV28 and TRBJ2-7; TRBD1 matches 7 bases. The sequence was collected from an adult who was a healthcare worker with PCR-confirmed SARS-CoV-2 infection or an uninfected control (not recorded which). Sequenced material: whole blood. The CDR3 protein is CASRLTGMEQYF. The CDR3 bases are TGTGCCAGCAGGCTGACAGGGATGGAGCAGTACTTC.